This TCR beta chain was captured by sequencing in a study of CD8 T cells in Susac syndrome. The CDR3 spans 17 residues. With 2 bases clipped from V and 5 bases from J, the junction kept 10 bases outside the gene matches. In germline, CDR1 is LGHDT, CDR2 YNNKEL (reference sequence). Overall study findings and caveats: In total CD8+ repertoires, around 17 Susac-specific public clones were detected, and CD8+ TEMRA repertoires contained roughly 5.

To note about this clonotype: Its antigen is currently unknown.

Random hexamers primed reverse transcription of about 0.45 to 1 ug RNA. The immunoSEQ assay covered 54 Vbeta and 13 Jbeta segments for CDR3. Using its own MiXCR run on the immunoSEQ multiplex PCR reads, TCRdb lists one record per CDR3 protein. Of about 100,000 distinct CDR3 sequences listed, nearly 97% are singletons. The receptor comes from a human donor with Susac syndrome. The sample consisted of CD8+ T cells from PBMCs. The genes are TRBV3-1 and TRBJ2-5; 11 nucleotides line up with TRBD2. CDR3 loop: CASSQPPLAGGQETQYF. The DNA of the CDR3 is TGTGCCAGCAGCCAACCCCCTTTAGCGGGAGGGCAGGAGACCCAGTACTTC.